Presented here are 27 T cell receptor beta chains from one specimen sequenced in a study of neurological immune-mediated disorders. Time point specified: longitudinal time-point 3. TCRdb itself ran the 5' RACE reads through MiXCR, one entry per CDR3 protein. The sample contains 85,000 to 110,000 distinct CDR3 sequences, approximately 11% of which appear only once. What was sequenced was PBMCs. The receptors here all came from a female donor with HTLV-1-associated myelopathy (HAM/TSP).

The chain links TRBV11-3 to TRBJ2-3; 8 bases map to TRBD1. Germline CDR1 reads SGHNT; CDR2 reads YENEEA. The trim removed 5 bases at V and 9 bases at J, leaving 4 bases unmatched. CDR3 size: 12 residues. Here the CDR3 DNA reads TGTGCCAGCAGCAAGGACAGGGCGACGCAGTATTTT. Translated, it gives CASSKDRATQYF.

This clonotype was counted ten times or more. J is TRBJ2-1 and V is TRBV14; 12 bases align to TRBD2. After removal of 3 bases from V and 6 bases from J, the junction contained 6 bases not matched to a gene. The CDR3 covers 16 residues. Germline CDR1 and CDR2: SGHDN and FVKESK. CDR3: CASSHPSGLAGNEQFF. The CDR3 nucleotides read TGTGCCAGCAGCCACCCCTCGGGACTAGCGGGCAATGAGCAGTTCTTC.

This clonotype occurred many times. The CDR3 sequence: CSAINNYRDRVWNEQFF. Here the CDR3 DNA reads TGCAGTGCTATTAACAATTATCGGGACAGGGTCTGGAATGAGCAGTTCTTC. This chain links TRBV20-1 with TRBJ2-1, with 9 bases matching TRBD1. CDR3 size: 17 residues. Trimming removed 4 bases from V and 7 bases from J; junction bases left unmatched: 17. In germline, CDR1 is DFQATT, CDR2 SNEGSKA (reference sequence).

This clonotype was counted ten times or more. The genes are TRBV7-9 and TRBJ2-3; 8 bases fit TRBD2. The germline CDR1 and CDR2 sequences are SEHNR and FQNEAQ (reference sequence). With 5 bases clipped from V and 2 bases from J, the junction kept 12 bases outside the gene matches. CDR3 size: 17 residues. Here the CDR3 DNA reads TGTGCCAGCAGCCCTAGGGCGGCGGGGGGCCTCACAGATACGCAGTATTTT. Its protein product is CASSPRAAGGLTDTQYF.

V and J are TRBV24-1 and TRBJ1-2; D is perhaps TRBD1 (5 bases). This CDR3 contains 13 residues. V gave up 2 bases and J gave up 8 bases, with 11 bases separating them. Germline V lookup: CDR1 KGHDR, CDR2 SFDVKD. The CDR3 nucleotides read TGTGCCACCAGTGATTATACAGGTCGCGGCTACACCTTC. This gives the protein CATSDYTGRGYTF.

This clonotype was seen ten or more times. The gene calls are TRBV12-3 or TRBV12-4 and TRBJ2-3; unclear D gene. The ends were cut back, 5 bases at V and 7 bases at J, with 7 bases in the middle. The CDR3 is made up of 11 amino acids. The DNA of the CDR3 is TGTGCCAGCAGTGAGGTCTATACGCAGTATTTT. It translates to CASSEVYTQYF.

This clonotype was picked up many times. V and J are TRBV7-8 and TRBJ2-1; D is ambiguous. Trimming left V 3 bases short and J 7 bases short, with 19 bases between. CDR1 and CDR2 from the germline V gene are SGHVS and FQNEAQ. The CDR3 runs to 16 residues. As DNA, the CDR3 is TGTGCCAGCAGCTTCCACCAATATTCAGGATTAAATGAGCAGTTCTTC. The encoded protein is CASSFHQYSGLNEQFF.

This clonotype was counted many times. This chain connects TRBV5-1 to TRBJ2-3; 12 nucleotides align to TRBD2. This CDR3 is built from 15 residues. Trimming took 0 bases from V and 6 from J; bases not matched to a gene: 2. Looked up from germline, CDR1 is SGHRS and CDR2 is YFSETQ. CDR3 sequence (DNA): TGCGCCAGCAGCTTGGCTAGCGGGGGGGCCGATACGCAGTATTTT. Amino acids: CASSLASGGADTQYF. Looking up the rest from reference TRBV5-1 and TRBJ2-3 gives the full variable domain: KAGVTQTPRYLIKTRGQQVTLSCSPISGHRSVSWYQQTPGQGLQFLFEYFSETQRNKGNFPGRFSGRQFSNSRSEMNVSTLELGDSALYLCASSLASGGADTQYFGPGTRLTVL.

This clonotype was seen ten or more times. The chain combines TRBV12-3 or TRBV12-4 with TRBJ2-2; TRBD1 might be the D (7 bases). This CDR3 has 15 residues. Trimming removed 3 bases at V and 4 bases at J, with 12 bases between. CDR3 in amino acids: CASSFGGGGTGELFF. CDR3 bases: TGTGCCAGCAGTTTTGGAGGGGGCGGCACCGGGGAGCTGTTTTTT.

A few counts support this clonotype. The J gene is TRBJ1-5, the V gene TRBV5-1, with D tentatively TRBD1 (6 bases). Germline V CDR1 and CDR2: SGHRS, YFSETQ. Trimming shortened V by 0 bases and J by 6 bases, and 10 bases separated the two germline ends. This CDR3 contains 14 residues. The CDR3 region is CASSLESGVQPQHF. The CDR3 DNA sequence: TGCGCCAGCAGCTTGGAGTCAGGGGTTCAGCCCCAGCATTTT.

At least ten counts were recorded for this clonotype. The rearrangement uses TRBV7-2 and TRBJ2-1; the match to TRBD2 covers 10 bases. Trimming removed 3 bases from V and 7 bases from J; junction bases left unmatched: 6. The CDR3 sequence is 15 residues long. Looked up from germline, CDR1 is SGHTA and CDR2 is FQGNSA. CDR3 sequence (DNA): TGTGCCAGCAGCTTTAGCGGGGGGCCGGAGAATGAGCAGTTCTTC. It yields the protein CASSFSGGPENEQFF.

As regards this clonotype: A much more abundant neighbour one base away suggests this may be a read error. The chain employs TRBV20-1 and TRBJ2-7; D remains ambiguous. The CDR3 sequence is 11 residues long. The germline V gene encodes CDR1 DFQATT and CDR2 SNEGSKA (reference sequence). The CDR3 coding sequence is TGCAGTTCTAGTTCTTCCTACGAGCAGTACTTC. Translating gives CSSSSSYEQYF.

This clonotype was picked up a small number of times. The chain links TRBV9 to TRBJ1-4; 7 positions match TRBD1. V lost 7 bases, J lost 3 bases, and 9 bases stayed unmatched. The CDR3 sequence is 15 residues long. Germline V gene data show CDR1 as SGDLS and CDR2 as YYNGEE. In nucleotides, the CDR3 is TGTGCCAGCTCCTCACCGGGACAGCCTAATGAAAAACTGTTTTTT. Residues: CASSSPGQPNEKLFF.

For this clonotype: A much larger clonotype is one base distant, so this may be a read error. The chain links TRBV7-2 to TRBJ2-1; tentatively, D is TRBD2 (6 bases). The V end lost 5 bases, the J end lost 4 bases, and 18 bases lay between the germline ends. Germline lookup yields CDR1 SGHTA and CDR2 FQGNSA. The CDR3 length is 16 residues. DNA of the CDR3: TGTGCCAGCAGCCAACCCGGACTACCGGGGTACAATGAGCAGTTCTTC. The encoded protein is CASSQPGLPGYNEQFF.

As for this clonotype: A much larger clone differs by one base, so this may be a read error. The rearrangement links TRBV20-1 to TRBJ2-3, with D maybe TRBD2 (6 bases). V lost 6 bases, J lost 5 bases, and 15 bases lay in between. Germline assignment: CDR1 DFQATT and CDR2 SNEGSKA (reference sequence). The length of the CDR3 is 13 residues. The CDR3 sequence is CSASRDSIDTQYF. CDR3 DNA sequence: TGCAGTGCGTCTAGGGACTCCATAGATACGCAGTATTTT.

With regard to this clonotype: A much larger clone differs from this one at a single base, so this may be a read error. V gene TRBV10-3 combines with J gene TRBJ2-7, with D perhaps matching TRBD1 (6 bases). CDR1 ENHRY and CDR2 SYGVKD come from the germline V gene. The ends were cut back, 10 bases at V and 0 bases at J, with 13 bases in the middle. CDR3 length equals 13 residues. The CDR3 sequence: CASLDSGSYEQYF. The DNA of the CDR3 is TGTGCCAGCCTGGACAGCGGCTCCTACGAGCAGTACTTC.

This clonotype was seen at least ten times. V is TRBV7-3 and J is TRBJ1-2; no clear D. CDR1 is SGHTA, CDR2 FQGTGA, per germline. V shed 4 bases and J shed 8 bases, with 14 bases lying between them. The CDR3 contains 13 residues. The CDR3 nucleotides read TGTGCCAGCAGCTCCCAAGGTCGGGAAGGCTACACCTTC. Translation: CASSSQGREGYTF.

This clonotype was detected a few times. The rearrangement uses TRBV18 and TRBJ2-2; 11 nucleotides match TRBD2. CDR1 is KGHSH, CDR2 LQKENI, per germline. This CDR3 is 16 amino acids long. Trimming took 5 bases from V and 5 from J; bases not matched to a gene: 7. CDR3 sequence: CASSARLAGLTGELFF. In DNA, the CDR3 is TGTGCCAGCTCAGCGCGACTAGCGGGATTAACCGGGGAGCTGTTTTTT.

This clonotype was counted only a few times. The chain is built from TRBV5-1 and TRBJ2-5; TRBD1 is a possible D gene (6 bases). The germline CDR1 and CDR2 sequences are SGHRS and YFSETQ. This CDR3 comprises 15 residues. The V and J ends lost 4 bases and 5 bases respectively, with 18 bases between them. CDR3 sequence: CASSPDARGGETQYF. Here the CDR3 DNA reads TGCGCCAGCAGCCCCGACGCCAGGGGCGGGGAGACCCAGTACTTC.

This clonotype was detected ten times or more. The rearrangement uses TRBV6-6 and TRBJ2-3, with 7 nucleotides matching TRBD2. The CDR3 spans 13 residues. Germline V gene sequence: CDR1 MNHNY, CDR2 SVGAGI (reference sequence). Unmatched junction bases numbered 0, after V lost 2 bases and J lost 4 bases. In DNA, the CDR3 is TGTGCCAGCAGTTACGGGGGGGCAGATACGCAGTATTTT. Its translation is CASSYGGADTQYF.

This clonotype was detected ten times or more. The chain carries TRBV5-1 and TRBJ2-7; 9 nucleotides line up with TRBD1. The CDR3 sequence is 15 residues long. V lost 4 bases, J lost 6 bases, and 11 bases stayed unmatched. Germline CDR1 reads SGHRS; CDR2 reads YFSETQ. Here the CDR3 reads CASSPSGTGYTEQYF. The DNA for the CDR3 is TGCGCCAGCAGCCCGAGCGGGACAGGGTATACCGAGCAGTACTTC. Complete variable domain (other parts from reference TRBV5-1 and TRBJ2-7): KAGVTQTPRYLIKTRGQQVTLSCSPISGHRSVSWYQQTPGQGLQFLFEYFSETQRNKGNFPGRFSGRQFSNSRSEMNVSTLELGDSALYLCASSPSGTGYTEQYFGPGTRLTVT.

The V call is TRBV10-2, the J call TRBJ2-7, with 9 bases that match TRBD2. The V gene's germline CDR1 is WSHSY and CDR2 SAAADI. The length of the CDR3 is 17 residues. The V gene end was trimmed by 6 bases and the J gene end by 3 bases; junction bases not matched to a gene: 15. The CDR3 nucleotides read TGCGCCAGCAGCTCCCTCTCAGCGGGGGGCCGTGGCTACGAGCAGTACTTC. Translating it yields CASSSLSAGGRGYEQYF.

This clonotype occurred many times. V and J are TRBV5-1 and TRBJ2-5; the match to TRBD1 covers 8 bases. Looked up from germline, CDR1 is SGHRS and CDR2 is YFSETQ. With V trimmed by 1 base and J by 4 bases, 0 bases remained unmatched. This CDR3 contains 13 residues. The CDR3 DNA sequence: TGCGCCAGCAGCTTGACAGGGGGAGAGACCCAGTACTTC. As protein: CASSLTGGETQYF.

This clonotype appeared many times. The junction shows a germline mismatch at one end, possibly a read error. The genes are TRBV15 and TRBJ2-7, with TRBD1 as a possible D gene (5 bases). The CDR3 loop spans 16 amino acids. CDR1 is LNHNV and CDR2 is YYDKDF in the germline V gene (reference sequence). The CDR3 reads CATSRDYGGQGFVQYF. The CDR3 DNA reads TGTGCTACCAGCAGAGATTACGGCGGTCAGGGTTTCGTGCAGTACTTC. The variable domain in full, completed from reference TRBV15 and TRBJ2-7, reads DAMVIQNPRYQVTQFGKPVTLSCSQTLNHNVMYWYQQKSSQAPKLLFHYYDKDFNNEADTPDNFQSRRPNTSFCFLDIRSPGLGDTAMYLCATSRDYGGQGFVQYFGPGTRLTVT.

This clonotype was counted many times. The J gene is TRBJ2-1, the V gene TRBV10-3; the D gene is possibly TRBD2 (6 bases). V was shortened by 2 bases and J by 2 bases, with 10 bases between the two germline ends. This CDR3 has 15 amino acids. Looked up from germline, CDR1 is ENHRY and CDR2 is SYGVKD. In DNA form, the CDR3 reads TGTGCCATCAGTGAGGGGACTGCTGCCTACAATGAGCAGTTCTTC. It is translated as CAISEGTAAYNEQFF.

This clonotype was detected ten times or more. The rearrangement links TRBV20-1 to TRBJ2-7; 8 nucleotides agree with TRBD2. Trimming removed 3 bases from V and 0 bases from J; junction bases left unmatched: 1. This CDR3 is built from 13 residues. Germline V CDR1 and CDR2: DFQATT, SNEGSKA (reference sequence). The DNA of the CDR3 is TGCAGTGCTAGGCGGGGGGCCTCCTACGAGCAGTACTTC. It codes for CSARRGASYEQYF.

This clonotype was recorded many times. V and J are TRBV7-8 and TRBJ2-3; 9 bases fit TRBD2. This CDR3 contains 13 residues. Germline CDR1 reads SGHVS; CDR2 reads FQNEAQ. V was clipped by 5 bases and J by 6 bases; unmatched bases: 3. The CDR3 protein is CASSPAGGDTQYF. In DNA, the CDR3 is TGTGCCAGCAGCCCAGCGGGGGGCGATACGCAGTATTTT.